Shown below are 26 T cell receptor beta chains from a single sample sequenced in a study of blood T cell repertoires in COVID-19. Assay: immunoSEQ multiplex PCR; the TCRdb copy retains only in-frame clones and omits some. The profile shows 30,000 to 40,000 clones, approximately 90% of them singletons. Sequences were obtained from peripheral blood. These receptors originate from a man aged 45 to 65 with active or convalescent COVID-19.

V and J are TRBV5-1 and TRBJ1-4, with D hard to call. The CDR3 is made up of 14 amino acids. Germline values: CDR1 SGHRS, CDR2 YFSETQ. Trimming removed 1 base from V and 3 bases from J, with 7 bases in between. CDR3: CASSLNRPNEKLFF. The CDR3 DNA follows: TGCGCCAGCAGCTTGAACAGACCTAATGAAAAACTGTTTTTT.

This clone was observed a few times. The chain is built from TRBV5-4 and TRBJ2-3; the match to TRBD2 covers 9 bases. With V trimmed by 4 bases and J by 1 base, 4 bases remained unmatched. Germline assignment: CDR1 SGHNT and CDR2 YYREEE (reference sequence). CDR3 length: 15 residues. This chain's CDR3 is CASSRLAERTDTQYF. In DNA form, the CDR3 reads TGTGCCAGCAGCCGACTAGCGGAGCGCACAGATACGCAGTATTTT. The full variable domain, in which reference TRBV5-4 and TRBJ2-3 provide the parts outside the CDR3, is ETGVTQSPTHLIKTRGQQVTLRCSSQSGHNTVSWYQQALGQGPQFIFQYYREEENGRGNFPPRFSGLQFPNYSSELNVNALELDDSALYLCASSRLAERTDTQYFGPGTRLTVL.

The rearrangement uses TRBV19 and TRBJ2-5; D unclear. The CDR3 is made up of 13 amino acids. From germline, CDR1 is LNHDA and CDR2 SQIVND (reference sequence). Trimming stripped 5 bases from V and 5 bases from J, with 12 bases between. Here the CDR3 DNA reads TGTGCCAGTAGTGTCGAAGCCGGGGAGACCCAGTACTTC. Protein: CASSVEAGETQYF.

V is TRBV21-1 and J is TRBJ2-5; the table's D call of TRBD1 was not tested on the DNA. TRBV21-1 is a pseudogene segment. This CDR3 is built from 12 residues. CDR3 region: CASSKGGLNQYF. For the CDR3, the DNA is TGTGCCAGCAGCAAAGGGGGGCTGAACCAGTACTTC.

DNA of the CDR3: TGTGCCAGCAGTGAAAGGGGTTGGGAGACCCAGTACTTC. Translated: CASSERGWETQYF. The rearrangement joins TRBV2 to TRBJ2-5; TRBD1 might be the D (5 bases). Trimming left V 2 bases short and J 5 bases short, with 9 bases between. Germline V lookup: CDR1 SNHLY, CDR2 FYNNEI. There are 13 residues in the CDR3.

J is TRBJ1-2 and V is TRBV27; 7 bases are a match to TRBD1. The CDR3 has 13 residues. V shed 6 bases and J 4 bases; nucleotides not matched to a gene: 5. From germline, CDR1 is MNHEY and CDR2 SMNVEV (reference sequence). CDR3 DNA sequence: TGTGCCAGCAGGAGGGGGCGAGGCTATGGCTACACCTTC. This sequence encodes CASRRGRGYGYTF.

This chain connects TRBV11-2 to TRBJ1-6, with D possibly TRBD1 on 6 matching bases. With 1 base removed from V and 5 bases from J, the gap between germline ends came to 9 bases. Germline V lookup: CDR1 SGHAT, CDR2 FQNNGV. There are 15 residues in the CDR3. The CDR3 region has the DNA TGTGCCAGCAGCTTAGTTACAGGGAATAATTCACCCCTCCACTTT. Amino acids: CASSLVTGNNSPLHF. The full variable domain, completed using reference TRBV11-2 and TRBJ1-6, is EAGVAQSPRYKIIEKRQSVAFWCNPISGHATLYWYQQILGQGPKLLIQFQNNGVVDDSQLPKDRFSAERLKGVDSTLKIQPAKLEDSAVYLCASSLVTGNNSPLHFGNGTRLTVT.

The CDR3 nucleotides read TGTGCCAGCAGTTACGGGGAACTAGCGGGAGGAGAGACCCAGTACTTC. This encodes CASSYGELAGGETQYF. V and J are TRBV6-2 or TRBV6-3 and TRBJ2-5; 12 nucleotides agree with TRBD2. Losses at the gene ends were 2 bases for V and 4 bases for J; bases not matched to a gene: 5. Germline CDR1 reads MNHEY; CDR2 reads SVGEGT. The CDR3 covers 16 residues.

The DNA for the CDR3 is TGTGCCAGCAGCCAAAACAGGGGCGGGGAGACCCAGTACTTC. Amino acid sequence: CASSQNRGGETQYF. J is TRBJ2-5 and V is TRBV14; 7 positions match TRBD1. The CDR3 has 14 amino acids. The germline V gene has CDR1 SGHDN and CDR2 FVKESK. V lost 2 bases, J lost 5 bases, and 5 bases stayed unmatched.

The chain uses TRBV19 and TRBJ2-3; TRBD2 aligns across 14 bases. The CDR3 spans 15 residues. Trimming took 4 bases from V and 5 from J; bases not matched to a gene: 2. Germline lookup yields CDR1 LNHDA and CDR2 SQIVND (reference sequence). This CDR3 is CASSNGLAGGDTQYF. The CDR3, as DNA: TGTGCCAGTAGTAACGGACTAGCGGGAGGAGATACGCAGTATTTT. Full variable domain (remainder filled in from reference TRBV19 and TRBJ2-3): DGGITQSPKYLFRKEGQNVTLSCEQNLNHDAMYWYRQDPGQGLRLIYYSQIVNDFQKGDIAEGYSVSREKKESFPLTVTSAQKNPTAFYLCASSNGLAGGDTQYFGPGTRLTVL.

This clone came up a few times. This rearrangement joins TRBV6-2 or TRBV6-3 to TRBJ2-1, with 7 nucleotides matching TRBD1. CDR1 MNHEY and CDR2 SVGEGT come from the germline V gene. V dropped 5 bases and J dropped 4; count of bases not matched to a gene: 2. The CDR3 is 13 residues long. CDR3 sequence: CASSRQGYNEQFF. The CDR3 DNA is TGTGCCAGCAGTCGACAGGGATACAATGAGCAGTTCTTC.

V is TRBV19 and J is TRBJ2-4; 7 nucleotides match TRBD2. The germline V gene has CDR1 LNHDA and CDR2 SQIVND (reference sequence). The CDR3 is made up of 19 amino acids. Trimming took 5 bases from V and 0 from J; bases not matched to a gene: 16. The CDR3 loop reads CASSLIWVTSSVAKNIQYF. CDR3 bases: TGTGCCAGTAGTCTCATATGGGTGACTAGCAGCGTAGCCAAAAACATTCAGTACTTC.

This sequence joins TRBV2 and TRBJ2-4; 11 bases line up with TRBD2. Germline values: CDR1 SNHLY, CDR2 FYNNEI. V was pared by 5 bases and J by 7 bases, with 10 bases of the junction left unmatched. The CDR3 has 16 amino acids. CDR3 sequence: CASSPLTSGMMNIQYF. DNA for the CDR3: TGTGCCAGCAGTCCTCTGACTAGCGGGATGATGAACATTCAGTACTTC.

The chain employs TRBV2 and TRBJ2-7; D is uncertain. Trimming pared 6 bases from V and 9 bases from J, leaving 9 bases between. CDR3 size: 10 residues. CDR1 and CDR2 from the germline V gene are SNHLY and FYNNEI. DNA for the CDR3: TGTGCCAGCAGCTCTACGGTGCAGTACTTC. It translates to CASSSTVQYF.

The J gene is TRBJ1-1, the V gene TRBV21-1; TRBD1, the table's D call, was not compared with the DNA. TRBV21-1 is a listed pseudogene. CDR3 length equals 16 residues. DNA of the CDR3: TGTGCCAGCAGCATCGGGACAGGCTACTCAAACACTGAAGCTTTCTTT. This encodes CASSIGTGYSNTEAFF.

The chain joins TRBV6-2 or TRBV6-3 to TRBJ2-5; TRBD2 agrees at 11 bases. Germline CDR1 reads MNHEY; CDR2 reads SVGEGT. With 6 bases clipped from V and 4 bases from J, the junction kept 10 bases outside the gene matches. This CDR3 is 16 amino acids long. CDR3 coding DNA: TGTGCCAGCAGCGGCCATAGCGGGAGGGGGCCAGAGACCCAGTACTTC. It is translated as CASSGHSGRGPETQYF.

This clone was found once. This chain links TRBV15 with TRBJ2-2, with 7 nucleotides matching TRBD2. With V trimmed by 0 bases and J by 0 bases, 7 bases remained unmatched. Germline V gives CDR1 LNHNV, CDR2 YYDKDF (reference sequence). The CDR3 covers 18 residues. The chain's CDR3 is CATSREGGSDTNTGELFF. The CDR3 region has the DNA TGTGCCACCAGCAGAGAGGGGGGGTCAGATACGAACACCGGGGAGCTGTTTTTT.

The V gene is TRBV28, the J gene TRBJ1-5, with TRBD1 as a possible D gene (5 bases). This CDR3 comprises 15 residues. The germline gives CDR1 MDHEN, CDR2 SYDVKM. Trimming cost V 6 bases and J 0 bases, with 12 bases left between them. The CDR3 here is CASSFGDFSNQPQHF. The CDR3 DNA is TGTGCCAGCAGCTTTGGGGACTTTAGCAATCAGCCCCAGCATTTT.

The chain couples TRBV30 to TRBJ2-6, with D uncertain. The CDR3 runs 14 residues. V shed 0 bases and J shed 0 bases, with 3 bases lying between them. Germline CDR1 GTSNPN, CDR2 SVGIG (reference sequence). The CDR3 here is CAWSVSSGANVLTF. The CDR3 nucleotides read TGTGCCTGGAGTGTCTCCTCTGGGGCCAACGTCCTGACTTTC.

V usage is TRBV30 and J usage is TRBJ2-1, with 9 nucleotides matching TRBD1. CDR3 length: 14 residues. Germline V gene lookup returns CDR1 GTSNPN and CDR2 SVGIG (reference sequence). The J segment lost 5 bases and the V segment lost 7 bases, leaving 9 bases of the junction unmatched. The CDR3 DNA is TGTGCCTTGGAACCGGGACAGGGCAACAATGAGCAGTTCTTC. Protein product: CALEPGQGNNEQFF.

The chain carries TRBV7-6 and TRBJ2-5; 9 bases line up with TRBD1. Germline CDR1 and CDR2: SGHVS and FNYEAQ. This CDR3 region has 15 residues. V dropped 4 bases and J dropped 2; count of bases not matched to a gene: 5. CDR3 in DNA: TGTGCCAGCAGCTACAGGGACAGGGCACAAGAGACCCAGTACTTC. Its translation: CASSYRDRAQETQYF. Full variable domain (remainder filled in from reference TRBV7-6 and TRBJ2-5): GAGVSQSPRYKVTKRGQDVALRCDPISGHVSLYWYRQALGQGPEFLTYFNYEAQQDKSGLPNDRFSAERPEGSISTLTIQRTEQRDSAMYRCASSYRDRAQETQYFGPGTRLLVL.

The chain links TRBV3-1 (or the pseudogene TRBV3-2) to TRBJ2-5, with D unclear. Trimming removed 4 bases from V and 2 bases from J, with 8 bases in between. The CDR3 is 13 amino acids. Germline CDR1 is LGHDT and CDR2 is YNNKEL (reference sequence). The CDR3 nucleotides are TGTGCCAGCAGCCCGTACCTACAAGAGACCCAGTACTTC. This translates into CASSPYLQETQYF.

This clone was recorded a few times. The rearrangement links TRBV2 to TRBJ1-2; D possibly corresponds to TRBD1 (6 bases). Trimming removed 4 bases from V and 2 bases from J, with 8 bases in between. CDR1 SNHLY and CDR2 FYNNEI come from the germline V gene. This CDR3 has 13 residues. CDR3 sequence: CASSGGQNYGYTF. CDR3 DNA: TGTGCCAGCAGTGGAGGACAGAACTATGGCTACACCTTC.

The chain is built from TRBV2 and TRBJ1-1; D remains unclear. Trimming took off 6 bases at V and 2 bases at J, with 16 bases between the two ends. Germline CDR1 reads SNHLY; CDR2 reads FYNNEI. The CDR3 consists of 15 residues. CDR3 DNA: TGTGCCAGCAGGGGGAGACCGGGAACTAACACTGAAGCTTTCTTT. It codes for CASRGRPGTNTEAFF.

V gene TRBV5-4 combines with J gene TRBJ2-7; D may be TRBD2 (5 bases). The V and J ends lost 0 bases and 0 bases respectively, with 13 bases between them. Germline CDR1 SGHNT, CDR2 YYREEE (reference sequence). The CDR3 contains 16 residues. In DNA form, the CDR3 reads TGTGCCAGCAGCTTGGTTGGAGTAGCGACCTCCTACGAGCAGTACTTC. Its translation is CASSLVGVATSYEQYF. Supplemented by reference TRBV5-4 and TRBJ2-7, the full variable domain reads ETGVTQSPTHLIKTRGQQVTLRCSSQSGHNTVSWYQQALGQGPQFIFQYYREEENGRGNFPPRFSGLQFPNYSSELNVNALELDDSALYLCASSLVGVATSYEQYFGPGTRLTVT.

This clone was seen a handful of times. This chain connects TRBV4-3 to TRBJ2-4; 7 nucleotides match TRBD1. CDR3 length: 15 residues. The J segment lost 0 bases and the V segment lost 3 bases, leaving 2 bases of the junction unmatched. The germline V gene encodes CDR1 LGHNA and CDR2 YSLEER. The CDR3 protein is CASSQGQSAKNIQYF. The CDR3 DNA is TGCGCCAGCAGCCAGGGACAGTCAGCCAAAAACATTCAGTACTTC.